This T cell receptor beta chain was captured in a study of blood T cell repertoires in COVID-19 (dated by TCRdb to 2020 to 2021). Regarding the study in general: Collaborator samples came from the United States, Italy and Spain and covered acute and convalescent phases of COVID-19. The material from the prospective study consisted of cDNA or gDNA derived from T cells, B-cell-depleted T cells, or PBMCs. Deeply sampled blood TCRbeta repertoires from subjects exposed to, actively infected with, or recovered from COVID-19 were included in the dataset. The repertoires were released in a freely available public database intended as a resource for research on the immune response to SARS-CoV-2. The samples were drawn from the first 160 participants of the ongoing ImmuneRACE study and from over 950 subjects provided by 6 global collaborators. Sample metadata almost always included a de-identified subject ID, COVID-19 status, age in years and sex. Where available, HLA class I and class II types were obtained from metadata supplied by the sample provider rather than from assay-based typing. Study-wide findings and limitations: How much clinical and demographic metadata was included differed by source and by participant, and the metadata was provided uncurated.

In the prospective study, participants were roughly 18 to 89 years old, resided in about two dozen geographic areas of the United States, and were enrolled through a virtual design. In the prospective study, participants were assigned to cohorts based on the clinical history participants reported in a screening survey and a study questionnaire. Recovered participants in ImmuneRACE Cohort 3 were defined by two consecutive negative NP/OP PCR tests, clearance by a healthcare professional, or resolution of symptoms. Each participant in the prospective study had whole blood, serum and a nasopharyngeal or oropharyngeal swab collected by mobile phlebotomists. Additional blood draws and questionnaires over a roughly two-month period could optionally be provided by prospective study participants. Before DNA extraction, prospective study blood samples were shipped either frozen or at room temperature. In regard to this clone: Its antigen remains undetermined. The sample holds no much larger clone one base away, and base qualities are not on file.

TCRbeta CDR3 regions were amplified from genomic DNA using the immunoSEQ Assay, a bias-controlled multiplex PCR. Under the source paper's analysis protocol: Within the assay, amplification of reference gene primers was used to estimate how many nucleated cells each sample contained. To quantify the absolute abundance of each unique TCRbeta CDR3 rearrangement, sequence reads were collapsed and filtered. For each sample, productive Simpson clonality was calculated as the square root of Simpson's diversity index across productive rearrangements. TCRdb carries this immuneACCESS record with in-frame sequences only. Its versions omit some clonotypes, under half of them owing to an unresolved V gene in the studies checked, with the rest unexplained. The V and J calls and clone size were taken over from that table, and D and trimming were inferred from the DNA. Across this sample there are under 300,000 clones, with roughly 80% seen only once. The ten biggest clones cover around 3.5% of the sample.

The CDR3 holds 15 amino acids from the cysteine to the phenylalanine. CDR3 DNA only is kept here, 45 bases in frame from base 1. Trimming removed 4 bases from V and 5 bases from J, leaving 17 bases between the germline ends. CDR1 is given as PRHDT and CDR2 as FYEKMQ, both from the germline V gene (reference sequence). The rearrangement combines TRBV13 with TRBJ1-1; possibly the D gene is TRBD1, per 6 matching bases. The TCR sequence derives from a man aged 50 or older who had recovered from COVID-19. Material: PBMCs or T cells enriched from blood (not recorded which). The CDR3 region has the sequence CASSSRRTVRTEAFF. The sequenced DNA is TGTGCCAGCAGCTCCCGCAGGACAGTGAGAACTGAAGCTTTCTTT.